This entry describes one T cell receptor (beta chain). What it binds is not known. TCRdb fed the RACE reads into MiXCR, producing one record per CDR3 protein. The sample lists roughly 380,000 distinct CDR3 sequences; 4.8% were seen once. The sample belongs to a study of human T cells and chemical hapten exposure. Findings of the study overall: Alopecia affecting every donor means their immune response may not match healthy people's. Sensitization with DPC brought no change to TCRs above 1 in 1000 in frequency. Patch test scores rose with PT1 expanded TCR counts, a positive correlation.

This CDR3 contains 15 residues. Trimming cost V 5 bases and J 8 bases; bases outside gene matches: 6. The sample's time point: patch test 1, 2 weeks after DPC sensitization. Treatment described: therapeutic diphenylcyclopropenone sensitization with weekly scalp DPC. Each donor was an alopecia patient between 18 and 70 years of age who qualified for DPC. The sample here was whole blood, taken in connection with sensitization to the hapten diphenylcyclopropenone (DPC). The sequence came from a woman aged 45-59 years with alopecia areata. Some clones in this sample may be carry-over from other donors' samples. The chain carries TRBV12-3 or TRBV12-4 and TRBJ2-3; TRBD2 aligns across 14 bases. The CDR3: CASSRLAGGPGTQYF. Here the CDR3 DNA reads TGTGCCAGCAGTAGACTAGCGGGGGGGCCCGGTACGCAGTATTTT.